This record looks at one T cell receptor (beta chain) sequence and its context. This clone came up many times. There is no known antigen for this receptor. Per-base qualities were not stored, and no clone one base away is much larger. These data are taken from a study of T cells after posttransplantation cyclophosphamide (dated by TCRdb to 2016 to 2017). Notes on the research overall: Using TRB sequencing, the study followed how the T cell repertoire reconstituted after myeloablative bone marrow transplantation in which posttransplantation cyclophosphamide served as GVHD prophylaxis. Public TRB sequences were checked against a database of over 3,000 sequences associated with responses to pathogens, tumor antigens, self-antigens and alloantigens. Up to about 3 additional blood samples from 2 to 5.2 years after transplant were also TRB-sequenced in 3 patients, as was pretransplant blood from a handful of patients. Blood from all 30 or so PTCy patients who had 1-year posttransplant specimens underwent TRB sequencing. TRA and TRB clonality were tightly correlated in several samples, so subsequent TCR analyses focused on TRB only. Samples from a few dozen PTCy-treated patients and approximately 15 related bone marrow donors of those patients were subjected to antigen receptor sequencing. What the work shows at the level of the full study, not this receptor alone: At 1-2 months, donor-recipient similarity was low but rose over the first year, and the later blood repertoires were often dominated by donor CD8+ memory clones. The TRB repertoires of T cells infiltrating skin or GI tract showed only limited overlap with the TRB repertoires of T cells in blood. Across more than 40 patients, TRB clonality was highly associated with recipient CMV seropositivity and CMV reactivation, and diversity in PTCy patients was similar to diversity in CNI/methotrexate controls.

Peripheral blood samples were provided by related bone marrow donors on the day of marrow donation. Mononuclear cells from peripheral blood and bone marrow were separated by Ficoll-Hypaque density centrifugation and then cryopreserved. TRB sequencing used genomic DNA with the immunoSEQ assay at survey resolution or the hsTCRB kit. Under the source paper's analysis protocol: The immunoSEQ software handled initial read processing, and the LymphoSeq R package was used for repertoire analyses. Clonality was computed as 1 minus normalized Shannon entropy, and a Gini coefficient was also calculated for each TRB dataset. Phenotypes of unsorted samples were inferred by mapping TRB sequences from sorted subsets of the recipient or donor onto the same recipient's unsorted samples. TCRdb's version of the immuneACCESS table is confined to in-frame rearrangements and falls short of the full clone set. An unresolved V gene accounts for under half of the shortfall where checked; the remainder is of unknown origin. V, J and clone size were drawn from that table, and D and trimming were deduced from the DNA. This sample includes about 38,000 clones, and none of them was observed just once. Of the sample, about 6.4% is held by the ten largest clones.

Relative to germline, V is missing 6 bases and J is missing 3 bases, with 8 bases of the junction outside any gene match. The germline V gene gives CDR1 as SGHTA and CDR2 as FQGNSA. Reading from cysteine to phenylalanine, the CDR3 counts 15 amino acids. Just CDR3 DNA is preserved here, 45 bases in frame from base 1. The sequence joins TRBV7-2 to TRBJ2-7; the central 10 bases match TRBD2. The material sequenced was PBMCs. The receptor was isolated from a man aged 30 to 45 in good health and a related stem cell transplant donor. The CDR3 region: CASSFVAGGLYEQYF. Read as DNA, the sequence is TGTGCCAGCAGTTTTGTAGCGGGGGGACTCTACGAGCAGTACTTC.